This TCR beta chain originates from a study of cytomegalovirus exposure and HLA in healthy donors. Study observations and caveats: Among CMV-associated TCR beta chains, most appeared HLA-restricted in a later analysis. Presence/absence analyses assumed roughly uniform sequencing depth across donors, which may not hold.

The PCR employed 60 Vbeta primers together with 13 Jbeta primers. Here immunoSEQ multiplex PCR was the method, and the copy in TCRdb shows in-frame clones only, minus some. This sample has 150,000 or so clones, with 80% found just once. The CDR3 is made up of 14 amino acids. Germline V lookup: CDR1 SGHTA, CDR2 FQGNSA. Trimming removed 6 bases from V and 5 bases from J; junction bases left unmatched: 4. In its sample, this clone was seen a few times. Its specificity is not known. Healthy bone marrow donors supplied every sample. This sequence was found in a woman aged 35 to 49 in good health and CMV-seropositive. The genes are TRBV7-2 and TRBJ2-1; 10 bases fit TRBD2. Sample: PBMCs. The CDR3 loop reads CASSRTSGNNEQFF. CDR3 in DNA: TGTGCCAGCAGTCGGACTAGCGGAAACAATGAGCAGTTCTTC.